The present T cell receptor (beta chain) was sequenced within a study of shared clonotypes between healthy human individuals. In regard to this clone: Its target is unknown.

Only CD45RO-negative cells positively selected for CCR7 counted as naive CD8 cells, so terminally differentiated effector memory CD45RA+ cells were excluded. Libraries were prepared by immunoSEQ multiplex PCR; TCRdb keeps only in-frame clonotypes and omits some of them. The table records some 2,000,000 clones, approximately 94% of them present only once. General study points: A generally larger estimated richness was seen in naive subsets than in memory subsets.

V was trimmed by 4 bases and J by 6 bases, leaving 10 bases between them. Germline V CDR1 and CDR2: MGHRA, YSYEKL. CDR3 length: 13 residues. The chain is built from TRBV4-1 and TRBJ2-1; no definite D call. Sequenced material: naive CD8+ T cells sorted from blood. This TCR was recovered from a young man in good health. DNA for the CDR3: TGCGCCAGCAGCCGCGCCCAAGGCAATGAGCAGTTCTTC. It specifies CASSRAQGNEQFF.